In this sample, the clone carrying this T cell receptor (beta chain) turned up a few times. Its antigen is not identified. Trimming removed 2 bases at V and 0 bases at J, with 8 bases between. Germline V gene lookup returns CDR1 MDHEN and CDR2 SYDVKM. The length of the CDR3 is 14 residues. Healthy bone marrow donors made up the cohort. The PCR employed 60 Vbeta primers together with 13 Jbeta primers. Generated by immunoSEQ multiplex PCR, the TCRdb table keeps only in-frame clones and is missing some. The sample has about 120,000 clones; 75% to 90% are singletons. This entry is derived from a study of cytomegalovirus exposure and HLA in healthy donors. Study-level background: T cells numbering around 190 million yielded 90 million to 140 million unique TCR beta sequences in an earlier analysis. Points from the study as a whole: Analyses of presence and absence presupposed an approximately uniform sequencing depth across donors.

This clonotype was sampled from a man aged 25 to 40 in good health and CMV-seronegative. The specimen sequenced was PBMCs. The chain recombines TRBV28 with TRBJ2-7; no clear D. The CDR3 region is CASSLAPGSYEQYF. Written as DNA, the CDR3 is TGTGCCAGCAGTTTAGCCCCGGGCTCCTACGAGCAGTACTTC.